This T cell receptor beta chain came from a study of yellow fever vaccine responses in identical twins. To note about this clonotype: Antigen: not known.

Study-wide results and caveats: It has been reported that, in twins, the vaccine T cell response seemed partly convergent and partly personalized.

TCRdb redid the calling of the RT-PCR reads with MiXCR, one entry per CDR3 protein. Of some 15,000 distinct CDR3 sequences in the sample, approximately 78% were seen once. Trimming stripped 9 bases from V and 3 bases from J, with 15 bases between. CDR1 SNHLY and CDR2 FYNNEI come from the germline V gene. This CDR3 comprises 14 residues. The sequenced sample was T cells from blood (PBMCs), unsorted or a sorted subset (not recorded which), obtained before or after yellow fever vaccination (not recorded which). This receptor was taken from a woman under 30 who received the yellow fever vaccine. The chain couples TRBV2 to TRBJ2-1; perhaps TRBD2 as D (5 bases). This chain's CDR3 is CARLVSAYYNEQFF. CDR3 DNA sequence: TGTGCCAGACTGGTTAGCGCTTACTACAATGAGCAGTTCTTC.